These 9 T cell receptor beta chains share one sample of origin, sequenced in a study of blood T cell repertoires in COVID-19. Using immunoSEQ multiplex PCR, the repertoire was profiled, and TCRdb retains in-frame clones only, with some absent. The sample lists a few hundred thousand clones; approximately 86% were seen once. The sequencing input was peripheral blood. Receptor source: a man in his thirties or forties with active or convalescent COVID-19.

The genes are TRBV5-5 and TRBJ2-1, with TRBD1 matching 8 bases. Germline V gene data show CDR1 as SGHKS and CDR2 as YYEKEE (reference sequence). Trimming removed 4 bases from V and 2 bases from J; junction bases left unmatched: 8. The CDR3 totals 16 residues. CDR3 DNA sequence: TGTGCCAGCAGCACAGGACAGGGAACAACCTACAATGAGCAGTTCTTC. Amino acids: CASSTGQGTTYNEQFF.

The chain recombines TRBV5-5 with TRBJ1-3; D gene uncertain. Trimming left V 2 bases short and J 0 bases short, with 15 bases between. The CDR3 totals 17 residues. The germline V gene encodes CDR1 SGHKS and CDR2 YYEKEE (reference sequence). The CDR3 is CASSFRDRDLSGNTIYF. CDR3 DNA sequence: TGTGCCAGCAGCTTCCGGGATAGGGATCTCTCTGGAAACACCATATATTTT.

This chain uses TRBV5-1 with TRBJ2-3; D ambiguous. This CDR3 comprises 13 residues. The V and J ends lost 4 bases and 1 base respectively, with 7 bases between them. Germline V gene data show CDR1 as SGHRS and CDR2 as YFSETQ. CDR3 DNA: TGCGCCAGCAGCGCGTACCGCACAGATACGCAGTATTTT. Translating gives CASSAYRTDTQYF.

The V call is TRBV19, the J call TRBJ1-1; TRBD1 aligns across 7 bases. Germline CDR1 and CDR2: LNHDA and SQIVND (reference sequence). The CDR3 totals 13 residues. J lost 1 base, V lost 7 bases, and 3 bases had no gene match. This CDR3 is CASTGQANTEAFF. The CDR3 DNA reads as TGTGCCAGTACCGGACAGGCGAACACTGAAGCTTTCTTT.

V and J are TRBV6-5 and TRBJ1-2, with 10 bases fitting TRBD1. The germline gives CDR1 MNHEY, CDR2 SVGAGI. V shed 8 bases and J 6 bases; nucleotides not matched to a gene: 12. The CDR3 spans 15 residues. CDR3 sequence: CASSVTGQGVNGYTF. For the CDR3, the DNA is TGTGCCAGCTCCGTTACTGGACAGGGGGTTAATGGCTACACCTTC.

This clone was seen a few times. Here the CDR3 reads CASSLASRVEKLFF. DNA of the CDR3: TGTGCCAGCAGCTTGGCCTCGCGGGTAGAAAAACTGTTTTTT. The chain employs TRBV5-8 and TRBJ1-4; D uncertain. V gave up 0 bases and J gave up 8 bases, with 11 bases separating them. Germline V gives CDR1 SGHTS, CDR2 YDEGEE. This CDR3 comprises 14 residues.

The chain carries TRBV7-2 and TRBJ2-2; D may be TRBD2 (6 bases). The CDR3 is 15 residues long. Germline CDR1 SGHTA, CDR2 FQGNSA. Trimming cost V 1 base and J 2 bases, with 8 bases left between them. The CDR3 DNA reads as TGTGCCAGCAGCTTAGGCGGGGCTAACACCGGGGAGCTGTTTTTT. Its protein is CASSLGGANTGELFF.

The V gene is TRBV4-1, the J gene TRBJ2-7; D perhaps matches TRBD1 (6 bases). With 3 bases removed from V and 2 bases from J, the gap between germline ends came to 11 bases. Germline CDR1 and CDR2: MGHRA and YSYEKL. The CDR3 contains 14 residues. This CDR3 reads CASSHEQGPYEQYF. In DNA, the CDR3 is TGCGCCAGCAGCCATGAACAGGGACCCTACGAGCAGTACTTC.

This rearrangement joins TRBV4-1 to TRBJ2-5; no clear D gene. The CDR3 contains 14 residues. V lost 1 base, J lost 7 bases, and 13 bases lay in between. CDR1 is MGHRA and CDR2 is YSYEKL in the germline V gene. CDR3 in DNA: TGCGCCAGCAGCCAAGCCCTAAACTCGGGGACCCAGTACTTC. Its protein is CASSQALNSGTQYF.